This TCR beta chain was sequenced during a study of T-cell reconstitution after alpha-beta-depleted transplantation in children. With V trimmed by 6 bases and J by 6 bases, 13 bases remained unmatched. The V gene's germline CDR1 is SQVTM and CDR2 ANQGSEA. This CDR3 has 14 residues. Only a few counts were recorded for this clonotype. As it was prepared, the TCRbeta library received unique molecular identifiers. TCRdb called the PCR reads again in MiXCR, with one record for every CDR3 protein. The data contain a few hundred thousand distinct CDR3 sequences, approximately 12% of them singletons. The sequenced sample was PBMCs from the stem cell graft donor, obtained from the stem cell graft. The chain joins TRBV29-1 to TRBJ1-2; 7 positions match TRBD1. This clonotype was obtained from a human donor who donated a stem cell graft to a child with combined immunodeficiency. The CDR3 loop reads CSVLSTGRENGYTF. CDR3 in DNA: TGCAGCGTACTTTCGACAGGGAGGGAAAATGGCTACACCTTC.